The present T cell receptor beta chain was sequenced within a study of T cells in Graves' hyperthyroidism and ophthalmopathy. The study's findings and limits: Also found in blood were most expanded thyroid clonotypes above 0.001.

This clonotype came up many times. As yet, its antigen is unknown. Amplified TCR beta CDR3 regions came from RNA transcripts. TCR CDR3 underwent first-round RT-PCR with the HTBI primer set. A single record per CDR3 protein comes from TCRdb applying MiXCR to the multiplex PCR reads. The data contain over 700,000 distinct CDR3 sequences, 30% to 40% of them seen just once; the ten biggest clones take up 31%. The CDR3 length is 15 residues. V shed 6 bases and J 0 bases; nucleotides not matched to a gene: 5. Per germline, CDR1 ENHRY and CDR2 SYGVKD. The TCR was taken from a woman in her thirties or forties with Graves' hyperthyroidism. The rearrangement links TRBV10-3 to TRBJ1-1; 9 bases align to TRBD1. The sample taken for sequencing was blood. In DNA, the CDR3 is TGTGCCATCAGGGGACAGGGCGTTATGAACACTGAAGCTTTCTTT. It is translated as CAIRGQGVMNTEAFF.